The 23 T cell receptor beta chains presented below share a single source sample, sequenced in a study of control samples from healthy donors and cancer patients. Generated by immunoSEQ multiplex PCR, the TCRdb table keeps only in-frame clones and is missing some. The sample shows 100,000 to 110,000 clones, over 75% of them seen only once. Sequences were obtained from blood. The receptors derive from a woman between 50 and 59 years old in good health.

The CDR3 bases are TGTGCCAGCAGCTTCGGGGGCCCGGCCAGTATCTTCACAGATACGCAGTATTTT. It codes for CASSFGGPASIFTDTQYF. The gene calls are TRBV5-4 and TRBJ2-3; D tentatively fits TRBD1 or TRBD2 (6 bases each). CDR3 size: 18 residues. V was clipped by 2 bases and J by 2 bases, with 21 bases between them. CDR1 and CDR2 (germline): SGHNT, YYREEE (reference sequence).

The rearrangement uses TRBV28 and TRBJ1-1; D remains ambiguous. The germline V and J ends were trimmed by 8 bases and 5 bases, with 15 bases remaining between them. CDR1 and CDR2 from the germline V gene are MDHEN and SYDVKM. There are 13 residues in the CDR3. CDR3 nucleotide sequence: TGTGCCAGCGGCACTGGGTACTCAACTGAAGCTTTCTTT. Encoded protein: CASGTGYSTEAFF. The full variable domain, its missing parts supplied by reference TRBV28 and TRBJ1-1, is DVKVTQSSRYLVKRTGEKVFLECVQDMDHENMFWYRQDPGLGLRLIYFSYDVKMKEKGDIPEGYSVSREKKERFSLILESASTNQTSMYLCASGTGYSTEAFFGQGTRLTVV.

This chain links TRBV5-1 with TRBJ2-1; the match to TRBD2 covers 12 bases. CDR1 and CDR2 from the germline V gene are SGHRS and YFSETQ. Trimming at V came to 0 bases and at J to 4 bases, leaving 11 bases not matched to a gene. The CDR3 is made up of 19 amino acids. CDR3 nucleotide sequence: TGCGCCAGCAGCTTGGTCGTCCTAGCGGGAGGGCCCGAATACAATGAGCAGTTCTTC. Translation gives CASSLVVLAGGPEYNEQFF.

In its sample, this clone was seen a few times. V is TRBV21-1 and J is TRBJ2-3; the D segment call TRBD2 is taken from the table without a DNA check. TRBV21-1 is a recognized pseudogene. The CDR3 is 16 amino acids. The CDR3 loop reads CASSKLAGGRTDTQYF. Written as DNA, the CDR3 is TGTGCCAGCAGCAAGCTAGCGGGAGGACGCACAGATACGCAGTATTTT.

This clone has just one count. V gene TRBV11-2 combines with J gene TRBJ2-1, with D unresolved. The CDR3 sequence is 11 residues long. The V gene lost 4 bases and the J gene lost 9 bases, with 7 bases spanning the gap. Germline assignment: CDR1 SGHAT and CDR2 FQNNGV. The CDR3 sequence: CASSSHGEQFF. The DNA for the CDR3 is TGTGCCAGCAGCTCGCACGGTGAGCAGTTCTTC.

V is TRBV6-2 or TRBV6-3 and J is TRBJ1-5, with a weak D call TRBD1 (5 bases). This CDR3 comprises 14 residues. Germline-derived CDR1 and CDR2 are MNHEY and SVGEGT. V was clipped by 7 bases and J by 7 bases, with 17 bases between them. CDR3 coding DNA: TGTGCCAGCACCCCTCGCTGGGGGGACCAGCCCCAGCATTTT. Its translation is CASTPRWGDQPQHF.

A note on this clone: An end of the junction does not agree with germline; a read error may underlie this. The V and J genes are TRBV3-1 (or the pseudogene TRBV3-2) and TRBJ1-4, with D possibly being TRBD1 (5 bases). The length of the CDR3 is 13 residues. Germline V CDR1 and CDR2: LGHDT, YNNKEL (reference sequence). CDR3 region: CASSMTRDAAILF. DNA for the CDR3: TGTGCCAGCAGCATGACACGGGACGCCGCGATTCTTTTT.

The rearrangement links TRBV30 to TRBJ2-2; D is possibly TRBD1 (6 bases). The CDR3 covers 15 residues. V was pared by 7 bases and J by 3 bases, with 18 bases between. The germline V gene has CDR1 GTSNPN and CDR2 SVGIG (reference sequence). CDR3 DNA: TGTGCCTTCACCGGGTCCAGGGGTTACACCGGGGAGCTGTTTTTT. Translation: CAFTGSRGYTGELFF.

V gene TRBV9 combines with J gene TRBJ2-1; tentative D call: TRBD2 (6 bases). Germline loops: CDR1 SGDLS, CDR2 YYNGEE. Trimming took 3 bases from V and 4 from J, leaving 17 bases between them. The CDR3 is 16 residues long. The CDR3 DNA is TGTGCCAGCAGCGGGAGCCGGACGGGGGATTACAATGAGCAGTTCTTC. As protein: CASSGSRTGDYNEQFF.

This chain uses TRBV7-2 with TRBJ2-1; no definite D call. V was trimmed by 5 bases and J by 9 bases, leaving 8 bases between them. Germline CDR1 reads SGHTA; CDR2 reads FQGNSA. The CDR3 is made up of 11 amino acids. The CDR3 spells CASSTVAEQFF. CDR3 DNA: TGTGCCAGCAGCACTGTCGCTGAGCAGTTCTTC.

The chain recombines TRBV15 with TRBJ2-1, with D unclear. V gave up 0 bases and J gave up 6 bases, with 6 bases separating them. This CDR3 spans 13 amino acids. Germline V gives CDR1 LNHNV, CDR2 YYDKDF (reference sequence). The CDR3 sequence: CATSREDPNEQFF. The CDR3 DNA sequence: TGTGCCACCAGCAGAGAGGACCCCAATGAGCAGTTCTTC.

This clone was seen only once. V gene TRBV4-2 combines with J gene TRBJ2-5, with D perhaps TRBD1 or TRBD2 (6 bases each). The CDR3 runs 15 residues. The V end lost 1 base, the J end lost 5 bases, and 14 bases lay between the germline ends. The germline V gene has CDR1 LGHNA and CDR2 YNFKEQ. CDR3 in amino acids: CASSQGRGAVETQYF. CDR3 sequence (DNA): TGTGCCAGCAGCCAAGGTAGGGGGGCGGTGGAGACCCAGTACTTC.

This chain connects TRBV18 to TRBJ1-5, with D hard to call. CDR3 size: 16 residues. The ends were cut back, 4 bases at V and 2 bases at J, with 15 bases in the middle. Per germline, CDR1 KGHSH and CDR2 LQKENI. DNA of the CDR3: TGTGCCAGCTCACTACAGAGGGCTGGGGGCAATCAGCCCCAGCATTTT. It yields the protein CASSLQRAGGNQPQHF.

In the case of this clone: Within the sample, other DNA sequences also encode this same CDR3. The rearrangement uses TRBV4-3 and TRBJ2-7; 7 nucleotides align to TRBD2. The length of the CDR3 is 15 residues. V lost 0 bases to trimming and J lost 0 bases; unmatched junction nucleotides: 2. Germline CDR1 reads LGHNA; CDR2 reads YSLEER. The CDR3 is CASSQDRGSSYEQYV. The CDR3 DNA reads as TGCGCCAGCAGCCAAGATCGCGGGAGCTCCTACGAGCAGTACGTC.

This clone was observed a single time. The chain carries TRBV5-1 and TRBJ1-6, with D possibly TRBD1 on 6 matching bases. V was cut by 0 bases and J by 6 bases, with 10 bases left in between. The CDR3 consists of 15 residues. CDR1 is SGHRS and CDR2 is YFSETQ in the germline V gene. Here the CDR3 DNA reads TGCGCCAGCAGCTTGGGGGACACTACTAATTCACCCCTCCACTTT. Translating it yields CASSLGDTTNSPLHF. The variable domain in full, completed from reference TRBV5-1 and TRBJ1-6, reads KAGVTQTPRYLIKTRGQQVTLSCSPISGHRSVSWYQQTPGQGLQFLFEYFSETQRNKGNFPGRFSGRQFSNSRSEMNVSTLELGDSALYLCASSLGDTTNSPLHFGNGTRLTVT.

A single count supports this clone. This chain uses TRBV14 with TRBJ2-3, with D hard to call. V was pared by 4 bases and J by 2 bases, with 16 bases between. Germline values: CDR1 SGHDN, CDR2 FVKESK. CDR3 length: 16 amino acids. DNA of the CDR3: TGTGCCAGCAGCCCCACTACCGGCAGGACCACAGATACGCAGTATTTT. It yields the protein CASSPTTGRTTDTQYF.

The sample holds a few counts of this clone. The rearrangement links TRBV7-9 to TRBJ2-1, with 9 positions matching TRBD2. Trimming at V came to 1 base and at J to 7 bases, leaving 5 bases not matched to a gene. CDR3 length equals 15 residues. From germline, CDR1 is SEHNR and CDR2 FQNEAQ (reference sequence). CDR3 DNA sequence: TGTGCCAGCAGCTTAGGACTAGCGGTTTGGAATGAGCAGTTCTTC. Protein: CASSLGLAVWNEQFF. Full variable domain (missing parts from reference TRBV7-9 and TRBJ2-1): DTGVSQNPRHKITKRGQNVTFRCDPISEHNRLYWYRQTLGQGPEFLTYFQNEAQLEKSRLLSDRFSAERPKGSFSTLEIQRTEQGDSAMYLCASSLGLAVWNEQFFGPGTRLTVL.

The CDR3 reads CASSLERVGQPQHF. Written as DNA, the CDR3 is TGTGCCAGCAGCTTAGAGAGGGTGGGACAGCCCCAGCATTTT. V and J are TRBV7-2 and TRBJ1-5, with D unclear. Germline V lookup: CDR1 SGHTA, CDR2 FQGNSA. V gave up 1 base and J gave up 7 bases, with 11 bases separating them. The CDR3 has 14 amino acids.

The chain uses TRBV10-3 and TRBJ2-2, with 8 nucleotides matching TRBD1. V shed 6 bases, J shed 7 bases, and the junction held 10 bases outside the gene matches. Germline V lookup: CDR1 ENHRY, CDR2 SYGVKD. The CDR3 has 15 amino acids. CDR3 nucleotide sequence: TGTGCCATCAGAGGACAGGGAGGATTGGTCGGGGAGCTGTTTTTT. Translation: CAIRGQGGLVGELFF.

This chain links TRBV24-1 with TRBJ1-1; D is unresolved. Germline assignment: CDR1 KGHDR and CDR2 SFDVKD. V gave up 4 bases and J gave up 1 base, with 6 bases separating them. This CDR3 has 13 amino acids. CDR3 bases: TGTGCCACCAGTGACCCAGGGAACACTGAAGCTTTCTTT. Its protein product is CATSDPGNTEAFF.

This clone showed up just a few times. The V and J genes are TRBV4-3 and TRBJ1-3; D is undetermined. Germline CDR1 LGHNA, CDR2 YSLEER. The CDR3 sequence is 17 residues long. The V end lost 5 bases, the J end lost 0 bases, and 17 bases lay between the germline ends. The CDR3 reads CASSNSPAGDSGNTIYF. For the CDR3, the DNA is TGCGCCAGCAGCAACTCCCCAGCAGGAGACTCTGGAAACACCATATATTTT.

This rearrangement joins TRBV7-9 to TRBJ1-1; D possibly corresponds to TRBD1 (5 bases). CDR1 and CDR2 from the germline V gene are SEHNR and FQNEAQ (reference sequence). V shed 5 bases and J shed 1 base, with 14 bases lying between them. The CDR3 covers 15 residues. CDR3 residues: CASSLGVMQNTEAFF. CDR3 in DNA: TGTGCCAGCAGCCTGGGGGTCATGCAGAACACTGAAGCTTTCTTT.

The chain is built from TRBV7-9 and TRBJ1-1; no clear D. The CDR3 loop spans 13 amino acids. The V end lost 5 bases, the J end lost 0 bases, and 7 bases lay between the germline ends. Germline values: CDR1 SEHNR, CDR2 FQNEAQ (reference sequence). For the CDR3, the DNA is TGTGCCAGCAGCCCCGCCATGAACACTGAAGCTTTCTTT. Its translation is CASSPAMNTEAFF.